This section outlines one T cell receptor (beta chain) sequence together with its context. Its antigen is unidentified. This entry belongs to a study of CXCR3-negative and CXCR3-positive naive CD8 T cells. Notes on the study in general: After cryopreservation, CXCR3 expression dropped partially; most assays used fresh PBMCs. Greater hydrophobicity was found in TRB CDR3s of CXCR3-positive naive cells than of CXCR3-negative naive cells.

Researchers reported sorting every CD8+ T cell subset in triplicate, around 300,000 cells per sort. From germline, CDR1 is SQVTM and CDR2 ANQGSEA. This CDR3 region has 14 residues. Libraries of TRB cDNA were made by 5' RACE and carried UMIs. Using the 5' RACE reads, TCRdb records one entry per CDR3 protein without DNA. The record lists approximately 83,000 distinct CDR3 sequences, of which the ten most abundant hold approximately 1.4%. This sequence joins TRBV29-1 and TRBJ2-1; TCRdb reports TRBD1, a call that lacks DNA to check it against. The sequenced sample was naive CXCR3- CD8+ T cells from blood. The subset here: CD45RO-CCR7+CD27+CD95- naive CD8+ T cells lacking CXCR3 (TNR3-). The receptor was derived from a human donor in good health. Some clones in this sample may be carry-over from other donors' samples. The CDR3 protein is CSVIGTGSYNEQFF.